A single sample is the source of the 26 T cell receptor beta chains below, sequenced in a study of cytomegalovirus exposure and HLA in healthy donors. PCR employed 60 Vbeta and 13 Jbeta primers. The assay was immunoSEQ multiplex PCR, and TCRdb's table has in-frame clones only and misses some. Among over 150,000 clones listed, about 75% were seen once. The specimen was PBMCs. The source of these receptors is a man aged 18 to 29 in good health and CMV-seronegative.

This clone was found a few times. The V gene is TRBV11-2, the J gene TRBJ2-5, with D maybe TRBD1 (5 bases). The CDR3 covers 12 residues. In germline, CDR1 is SGHAT, CDR2 FQNNGV. The ends were cut back, 0 bases at V and 11 bases at J, with 10 bases in the middle. The CDR3 spells CASSLEGAEQYF. The CDR3, as DNA: TGTGCCAGCAGCTTAGAAGGGGCGGAGCAGTACTTC.

Note on this clone: A read error may produce the germline difference seen at one junction end. The V gene is TRBV6-6, the J gene TRBJ2-7, with 7 bases fitting TRBD1. Looked up from germline, CDR1 is MNHNY and CDR2 is SVGAGI (reference sequence). CDR3 size: 13 residues. The DNA for the CDR3 is TGTGCCAGCAGCTGGGGACAGTTATACGCGCAGTACTTC. Its translation is CASSWGQLYAQYF.

This clone was seen a single time. The rearrangement joins TRBV4-1 to TRBJ2-7, with 7 bases identical to TRBD1. With V trimmed by 4 bases and J by 6 bases, 12 bases remained unmatched. The germline gives CDR1 MGHRA, CDR2 YSYEKL. The CDR3 totals 15 residues. The CDR3 DNA reads as TGCGCCAGCAGCCTGGGACAGCCTGTAGGACTCGAGCAGTACTTC. Residues: CASSLGQPVGLEQYF.

The chain is built from TRBV5-1 and TRBJ2-3; 8 positions match TRBD1. V lost 4 bases, J lost 3 bases, and 7 bases stayed unmatched. Germline V CDR1 and CDR2: SGHRS, YFSETQ. There are 15 residues in the CDR3. In DNA, the CDR3 is TGCGCCAGCAGCCTACAGGGGGATGGTACAGATACGCAGTATTTT. Translating gives CASSLQGDGTDTQYF.

V usage is TRBV28 and J usage is TRBJ1-1; D gene ambiguous. This CDR3 is built from 16 residues. V lost 6 bases, J lost 5 bases, and 22 bases lay in between. Germline CDR1 and CDR2: MDHEN and SYDVKM. CDR3 in DNA: TGTGCCAGCAGCTCCCCCGCGGGTCGGGAGGTGACTGAAGCTTTCTTT. Its protein is CASSSPAGREVTEAFF. Filled out from reference TRBV28 and TRBJ1-1, the complete variable domain reads DVKVTQSSRYLVKRTGEKVFLECVQDMDHENMFWYRQDPGLGLRLIYFSYDVKMKEKGDIPEGYSVSREKKERFSLILESASTNQTSMYLCASSSPAGREVTEAFFGQGTRLTVV.

Remarks on this clone: A read error may produce the germline difference seen at one junction end. V and J are TRBV7-9 and TRBJ2-1; 8 nucleotides match TRBD1. The CDR3 runs 17 residues. Germline CDR1 reads SEHNR; CDR2 reads FQNEAQ (reference sequence). For the CDR3, the DNA is TGTTCCAGCAGCCCCCAGGGGGCAAGCCCTAGGTACAATGAGCAGTTCTTC. Translating gives CSSSPQGASPRYNEQFF.

In this sample, this clone turned up a few times. This chain connects TRBV4-1 to TRBJ2-7, with no clear D. The CDR3 is 14 amino acids. Trimming left V 1 base short and J 6 bases short, with 13 bases between. CDR1 MGHRA and CDR2 YSYEKL come from the germline V gene. The CDR3 sequence: CASSQGSGPREQYF. CDR3 coding DNA: TGCGCCAGCAGCCAAGGGTCCGGTCCCCGCGAGCAGTACTTC.

This clone was seen a few times. This chain connects TRBV2 to TRBJ2-3, with a tentative D call TRBD1 (8 bases). This CDR3 has 13 residues. Trimming pared 5 bases from V and 5 bases from J, leaving 11 bases between. Germline CDR1 is SNHLY and CDR2 is FYNNEI. CDR3 nucleotide sequence: TGTGCCAGCAGTACAGGGGGGGGAGATACGCAGTATTTT. Its translation: CASSTGGGDTQYF.

The genes are TRBV11-2 and TRBJ2-7, with TRBD2 identical over 8 bases. The length of the CDR3 is 16 residues. V shed 5 bases, J shed 9 bases, and the junction held 18 bases outside the gene matches. CDR1 is SGHAT, CDR2 FQNNGV, per germline. DNA for the CDR3: TGTGCCAGCAGCCCCCGGGCTAGCGGGCTCTTTCCGGGGCAGTACTTC. Protein: CASSPRASGLFPGQYF.

V is TRBV13 and J is TRBJ2-1; the D is unclear. V dropped 5 bases and J dropped 2 bases, with 13 bases sitting between them. CDR1 PRHDT and CDR2 FYEKMQ come from the germline V gene (reference sequence). The CDR3 has 15 amino acids. CDR3 DNA: TGTGCCAGCAGCAAGAACCAGTACCCCTACAATGAGCAGTTCTTC. It is translated as CASSKNQYPYNEQFF.

The chain has TRBV5-1 and TRBJ1-1; tentative D call: TRBD1 (5 bases). V gave up 4 bases and J gave up 0 bases, with 10 bases separating them. The germline CDR1 and CDR2 sequences are SGHRS and YFSETQ. The CDR3 sequence is 14 residues long. The CDR3 protein is CASSPGGLNTEAFF. Written as DNA, the CDR3 is TGCGCCAGCAGCCCGGGGGGGTTGAACACTGAAGCTTTCTTT.

The chain is built from TRBV30 and TRBJ1-1; 9 bases align to TRBD1. The CDR3 is made up of 15 amino acids. Per germline, CDR1 GTSNPN and CDR2 SVGIG (reference sequence). J gave up 4 bases and V 6 bases, and 12 bases lay outside the gene matches. The CDR3 DNA reads TGTGCCTGCCCCTTGCTGGGGACAGGGCGCACTGAAGCTTTCTTT. It codes for CACPLLGTGRTEAFF. Filled out from reference TRBV30 and TRBJ1-1, the complete variable domain reads SQTIHQWPATLVQPVGSPLSLECTVEGTSNPNLYWYRQAAGRGLQLLFYSVGIGQISSEVPQNLSASRPQDRQFILSSKKLLLSDSGFYLCACPLLGTGRTEAFFGQGTRLTVV.

The chain employs TRBV5-1 and TRBJ2-3; the D is unclear. Trimming shortened V by 2 bases and J by 2 bases, and 9 bases separated the two germline ends. The CDR3 consists of 14 residues. Germline V gives CDR1 SGHRS, CDR2 YFSETQ. The DNA of the CDR3 is TGCGCCAGCAGCTTATCACTGAACACAGATACGCAGTATTTT. As protein: CASSLSLNTDTQYF.

Concerning this clone itself: Other DNA sequences in the same sample also yield this CDR3. This sequence joins TRBV5-1 and TRBJ2-6; D remains unclear. Germline V gene sequence: CDR1 SGHRS, CDR2 YFSETQ. Trimming took off 3 bases at V and 0 bases at J, with 4 bases between the two ends. This CDR3 has 14 amino acids. The CDR3 DNA is TGCGCCAGCAGCTCAGGCTCTGGGGCCAACGTCCTGACTTTC. It codes for CASSSGSGANVLTF.

The count of this clone is one. The V gene is TRBV9, the J gene TRBJ2-3; maybe TRBD2 (6 bases). CDR1 SGDLS and CDR2 YYNGEE come from the germline V gene. V was clipped by 6 bases and J by 3 bases, with 17 bases between them. CDR3 length: 15 residues. CDR3 protein: CASTPGGPFTDTQYF. The DNA of the CDR3 is TGTGCCAGCACCCCTGGAGGGCCCTTTACAGATACGCAGTATTTT.

This rearrangement joins TRBV7-2 to TRBJ2-7; 11 bases are shared with TRBD2. The germline V gene has CDR1 SGHTA and CDR2 FQGNSA. The CDR3 loop spans 15 amino acids. V shed 2 bases and J 5 bases; nucleotides not matched to a gene: 5. DNA of the CDR3: TGTGCCAGCAGCTTAACTAGCGGGAGTTTCCACGAGCAGTACTTC. Amino acid sequence: CASSLTSGSFHEQYF.

This clone turned up a few times. The chain is built from TRBV27 and TRBJ2-1; D remains unclear. CDR1 MNHEY and CDR2 SMNVEV come from the germline V gene (reference sequence). The CDR3 is 15 residues long. Trimming left V 6 bases short and J 4 bases short, with 16 bases between. The CDR3 is CASSPGSTLYNEQFF. The CDR3 DNA sequence: TGTGCCAGCAGCCCCGGGTCCACCCTTTACAATGAGCAGTTCTTC.

The rearrangement uses TRBV5-1 and TRBJ2-1; 12 nucleotides match TRBD2. Germline-derived CDR1 and CDR2 are SGHRS and YFSETQ. Trimming cost V 7 bases and J 2 bases; bases outside gene matches: 7. This CDR3 comprises 16 residues. The CDR3 here is CASGGLAGTPYNEQFF. CDR3 in DNA: TGCGCCAGCGGAGGACTAGCGGGGACCCCCTACAATGAGCAGTTCTTC.

The chain recombines TRBV7-6 with TRBJ2-2; D call uncertain. CDR3 length equals 14 residues. Trimming removed 1 base from V and 0 bases from J, with 3 bases in between. Germline-derived CDR1 and CDR2 are SGHVS and FNYEAQ. The CDR3 reads CASSLEPNTGELFF. The CDR3, as DNA: TGTGCCAGCAGCTTAGAGCCGAACACCGGGGAGCTGTTTTTT.

This chain joins TRBV4-3 and TRBJ1-5, with a tentative D call TRBD1 (6 bases). The CDR3 length is 18 residues. From germline, CDR1 is LGHNA and CDR2 YSLEER. V shed 1 base and J shed 1 base, with 17 bases lying between them. The DNA for the CDR3 is TGCGCCAGCAGCCAAGGGGTCATAGTGGACAGAAGCAATCAGCCCCAGCATTTT. Its translation: CASSQGVIVDRSNQPQHF.

The V and J genes are TRBV9 and TRBJ2-7, with D hard to call. Per germline, CDR1 SGDLS and CDR2 YYNGEE. Deletions cut 4 bases from V and 0 bases from J, with 14 bases between. This CDR3 contains 15 residues. CDR3 residues: CASSLGIDTSYEQYF. In DNA, the CDR3 is TGTGCCAGCAGCCTCGGCATAGACACCTCCTACGAGCAGTACTTC.

This clone was observed a single time. The chain recombines TRBV19 with TRBJ2-3; maybe TRBD1 (7 bases). CDR1 LNHDA and CDR2 SQIVND come from the germline V gene (reference sequence). The CDR3 runs 15 residues. Trimming stripped 1 base from V and 8 bases from J, with 16 bases between. The CDR3 spells CASSIGTGLLVTQYF. CDR3 DNA sequence: TGTGCCAGTAGTATAGGGACAGGACTACTAGTTACGCAGTATTTT.

The J gene is TRBJ2-7, the V gene TRBV5-5, with TRBD2 matching 9 bases. Trimming cost V 4 bases and J 3 bases; bases outside gene matches: 11. This CDR3 comprises 16 residues. The V gene's germline CDR1 is SGHKS and CDR2 YYEKEE (reference sequence). The CDR3 loop reads CASSPQGREGGYEQYF. The CDR3 DNA reads TGTGCCAGCAGCCCACAGGGGCGGGAGGGCGGCTACGAGCAGTACTTC.

This clone was found a few times. The chain couples TRBV6-6 to TRBJ2-5; D ambiguous. The CDR3 loop spans 14 amino acids. The germline V gene has CDR1 MNHNY and CDR2 SVGAGI (reference sequence). V lost 1 base, J lost 1 base, and 7 bases lay in between. CDR3 sequence: CASSYFLAQETQYF. CDR3 coding DNA: TGTGCCAGCAGTTACTTCCTGGCCCAAGAGACCCAGTACTTC.

This rearrangement joins TRBV6-5 to TRBJ1-1; 9 bases align to TRBD1. The CDR3 consists of 15 residues. Germline values: CDR1 MNHEY, CDR2 SVGAGI. The trim removed 5 bases at V and 7 bases at J, leaving 11 bases unmatched. In DNA, the CDR3 is TGTGCCAGCAGTGCCGGGACAGGGATCCGAGGTGAAGCTTTCTTT. This translates into CASSAGTGIRGEAFF.

This rearrangement joins TRBV5-1 to TRBJ2-3; D not certain. Germline V CDR1 and CDR2: SGHRS, YFSETQ. Trimming pared 7 bases from V and 3 bases from J, leaving 6 bases between. The CDR3 runs 11 residues. CDR3 in amino acids: CASRLTDTQYF. CDR3 DNA sequence: TGCGCCAGCCGTCTTACAGATACGCAGTATTTT. The full variable domain, with the rest looked up from reference TRBV5-1 and TRBJ2-3, is KAGVTQTPRYLIKTRGQQVTLSCSPISGHRSVSWYQQTPGQGLQFLFEYFSETQRNKGNFPGRFSGRQFSNSRSEMNVSTLELGDSALYLCASRLTDTQYFGPGTRLTVL.